In this sample, the clone carrying this T cell receptor beta chain turned up once. TCRdb keeps only in-frame clones here, not all; method: immunoSEQ multiplex PCR. The sample lists about 190,000 clones; over 80% were seen once. These data come from a study of control samples from healthy donors and cancer patients. Trimming removed 6 bases from V and 5 bases from J; junction bases left unmatched: 6. This CDR3 has 13 residues. Germline V gene lookup returns CDR1 WSHSY and CDR2 SAAADI. The sequenced sample was blood. The clonotype originates from a man aged 18 to 30 in good health. The genes are TRBV10-2 and TRBJ2-5; 7 bases agree with TRBD2. The CDR3 coding sequence is TGCGCCAGCAGGGAGGGAGGGGCTGAGACCCAGTACTTC. This translates into CASREGGAETQYF.